This T cell receptor (beta chain) was sequenced for a study of T cells in narcolepsy. Assay: immunoSEQ multiplex PCR; the TCRdb copy retains only in-frame clones and omits some. The sample consists of some 32,000 clones, 82% of them appearing once. The CDR3 runs 18 residues. The V and J ends lost 6 bases and 2 bases, in that order; junction bases with no gene match: 17. Germline loops: CDR1 SGHDT, CDR2 YYEEEE. The sample comprised CD45RA- memory CD4+ T cells from PBMCs. This rearrangement joins TRBV5-6 to TRBJ2-5; 9 nucleotides match TRBD1. The receptor was derived from a human donor with narcolepsy. CDR3 nucleotide sequence: TGTGCCAGCACCTGCCCTATGGACCGGGACAGGGAACAAGAGACCCAGTACTTC. It codes for CASTCPMDRDREQETQYF.